The 30 T cell receptor beta chains given below trace back to one sample, sequenced in a study of T cells in Graves' hyperthyroidism and ophthalmopathy (dated by TCRdb to between 2017 and 2020). The library relied on multiplex PCR. TCRdb lists the instrument as Illumina HiSeq 2000. The TCR beta CDR3 regions were amplified from RNA transcripts. The first round of RT-PCR for the TCR CDR3 was performed with the HTBI primer set and the Qiagen OneStep RT-PCR kit. TCRdb reanalyzed the raw reads on its own, using fastp at Q25 for trimming and MiXCR for clone calling, and kept in-frame beta chains. Each entry merges the rows of one CDR3 protein and shows their most common DNA and genes. Present in this sample are 380,000 or so distinct CDR3 sequences, approximately 12% of which were seen just once. The top ten clonotypes cover more than 20% of the sample. Sequenced material: blood. These receptors came from a man aged 25-40 years with Graves' hyperthyroidism that later progressed to Graves' ophthalmopathy.

In its sample, this clonotype was seen once. The chain carries TRBV5-1 and TRBJ2-6; 7 bases are shared with TRBD1. Trimming cost V 0 bases and J 2 bases; bases outside gene matches: 11. This CDR3 comprises 19 residues. Germline values: CDR1 SGHRS, CDR2 YFSETQ. The CDR3 spells CASSLASVTGPPGANVLTF. The CDR3 DNA reads TGCGCCAGCAGCTTGGCATCGGTGACAGGGCCCCCTGGGGCCAACGTCCTGACTTTC.

J is TRBJ2-3 and V is TRBV5-4; the match to TRBD1 covers 8 bases. CDR3 length equals 16 residues. Trimming at V came to 0 bases and at J to 4 bases, leaving 7 bases not matched to a gene. Germline values: CDR1 SGHNT, CDR2 YYREEE (reference sequence). CDR3 DNA sequence: TGTGCCAGCAGCTTGGCTCCCGGACAGGGCGCAGATACGCAGTATTTT. As protein: CASSLAPGQGADTQYF.

CDR3 sequence reads: CASSLTYNSPLHF. The CDR3 DNA follows: TGTGCCAGCAGTCTCACTTATAATTCACCCCTCCACTTT. This chain uses TRBV28 with TRBJ1-6; D is undetermined. CDR3 length equals 13 residues. V was pared by 5 bases and J by 4 bases, with 6 bases between. Germline CDR1 is MDHEN and CDR2 is SYDVKM.

This clonotype was counted at least ten times. The chain uses TRBV6-6 and TRBJ2-7; D may be TRBD1 or TRBD2 (6 bases each). The CDR3 covers 15 residues. Between the trimmed V and J ends, which lost 1 base and 1 base, there was a span of 11 bases. From germline, CDR1 is MNHNY and CDR2 SVGAGI (reference sequence). The CDR3 spells CASSYFQGTSYEQYF. In DNA form, the CDR3 reads TGTGCCAGCAGTTACTTTCAGGGGACTTCCTACGAGCAGTACTTC.

This clonotype was counted at least ten times. The chain combines TRBV13 with TRBJ1-1; 10 nucleotides match TRBD1. V dropped 2 bases and J dropped 3; count of bases not matched to a gene: 6. The CDR3 consists of 16 residues. Per the germline V gene, CDR1 is PRHDT and CDR2 is FYEKMQ (reference sequence). The CDR3 loop reads CASSLSDRGRDTEAFF. Here the CDR3 DNA reads TGTGCCAGCAGCTTATCAGACAGGGGGCGAGACACTGAAGCTTTCTTT. The full variable domain, with the rest looked up from reference TRBV13 and TRBJ1-1, is AAGVIQSPRHLIKEKRETATLKCYPIPRHDTVYWYQQGPGQDPQFLISFYEKMQSDKGSIPDRFSAQQFSDYHSELNMSSLELGDSALYFCASSLSDRGRDTEAFFGQGTRLTVV.

Ten or more counts support this clonotype. The chain recombines TRBV28 with TRBJ1-4; D ambiguous. The CDR3 spans 14 residues. V was shortened by 2 bases and J by 6 bases, with 10 bases between the two germline ends. Germline CDR1 and CDR2: MDHEN and SYDVKM. The CDR3 is CASSLAGVHEKLFF. For the CDR3, the DNA is TGTGCCAGCAGTTTAGCTGGGGTTCATGAAAAACTGTTTTTT.

Regarding this clonotype: A much larger clone differs from this one at a single base, so this may be a read error. The V call is TRBV7-9, the J call TRBJ2-1, with 8 bases fitting TRBD1. Germline lookup yields CDR1 SEHNR and CDR2 FQNEAQ (reference sequence). This CDR3 is 14 amino acids long. CDR3 in amino acids: CAGSLGTGYNEQFF. The CDR3 DNA is TGTGCCGGCAGCTTAGGGACAGGTTACAATGAGCAGTTCTTC. Based on the CDR3 plus reference TRBV7-9 and TRBJ2-1, the full variable domain is DTGVSQNPRHKITKRGQNVTFRCDPISEHNRLYWYRQTLGQGPEFLTYFQNEAQLEKSRLLSDRFSAERPKGSFSTLEIQRTEQGDSAMYLCAGSLGTGYNEQFFGPGTRLTVL.

This clonotype was seen many times. The chain has TRBV12-3 or TRBV12-4 and TRBJ2-7; unclear D gene. This CDR3 contains 11 residues. The V and J ends lost 1 base and 7 bases respectively, with 5 bases between them. DNA of the CDR3: TGTGCCAGCAGTTTAGGCACTGAGCAGTACTTC. Translated, it gives CASSLGTEQYF.

There are a few counts of this clonotype. The chain links TRBV29-1 to TRBJ1-2; 7 nucleotides align to TRBD1. Germline lookup yields CDR1 SQVTM and CDR2 ANQGSEA. The length of the CDR3 is 15 residues. The V gene end was trimmed by 7 bases and the J gene end by 5 bases; junction bases not matched to a gene: 16. The CDR3 loop reads CSAFPGQSAQYGYTF. The CDR3 DNA sequence: TGCAGCGCCTTCCCGGGACAGTCCGCTCAGTATGGCTACACCTTC.

This clonotype was detected ten times or more. The CDR3 sequence: CASSLRGQGSYEQYF. The CDR3 coding sequence is TGTGCCAGCAGCTTACGGGGACAGGGCTCCTACGAGCAGTACTTC. V and J are TRBV7-8 and TRBJ2-7; 9 nucleotides agree with TRBD1. This CDR3 is 15 amino acids long. The V and J ends lost 2 bases and 0 bases, in that order; junction bases with no gene match: 2. Germline V gene lookup returns CDR1 SGHVS and CDR2 FQNEAQ.

This clonotype was seen more than once but under ten times. V is TRBV27 and J is TRBJ2-3, with a possible D match to TRBD2 (6 bases). The CDR3 runs to 15 residues. V gave up 0 bases and J gave up 2 bases, with 9 bases separating them. CDR1 is MNHEY and CDR2 is SMNVEV in the germline V gene (reference sequence). For the CDR3, the DNA is TGTGCCAGCAGTTTATCGACGGACTACACAGATACGCAGTATTTT. This sequence encodes CASSLSTDYTDTQYF.

The rearrangement uses TRBV3-1 and TRBJ1-1; D is possibly TRBD1 (6 bases). Trimming stripped 3 bases from V and 5 bases from J, with 22 bases between. Germline CDR1 LGHDT, CDR2 YNNKEL (reference sequence). The CDR3 length is 17 residues. The chain's CDR3 is CASSHSGDEGRRTEAFF. The CDR3 nucleotides are TGTGCCAGCAGCCACTCAGGGGATGAAGGCCGTCGGACTGAAGCTTTCTTT.

The V and J genes are TRBV10-1 and TRBJ2-5; D not resolved. The CDR3 spans 13 residues. Looked up from germline, CDR1 is WNHNN and CDR2 is SYGVQD (reference sequence). Trimming cost V 6 bases and J 13 bases, with 21 bases left between them. The CDR3 region has the DNA TGCGCCAGCAGGGGCTTTTTCGGCACGATGGGGTACTTC. It is translated as CASRGFFGTMGYF.

This clonotype was found a few times. The chain joins TRBV19 to TRBJ2-4; the D call may be TRBD1 or TRBD2 (5 bases each). Germline V gives CDR1 LNHDA, CDR2 SQIVND (reference sequence). V was shortened by 9 bases and J by 4 bases, with 13 bases between the two germline ends. The CDR3 has 13 amino acids. In DNA, the CDR3 is TGTGCCAGGCGTGGGGACCGAAAAAACATTCAGTACTTC. Its translation is CARRGDRKNIQYF. Combining the CDR3 with reference TRBV19 and TRBJ2-4 gives the whole variable domain DGGITQSPKYLFRKEGQNVTLSCEQNLNHDAMYWYRQDPGQGLRLIYYSQIVNDFQKGDIAEGYSVSREKKESFPLTVTSAQKNPTAFYLCARRGDRKNIQYFGAGTRLSVL.

This clonotype was observed at least ten times. This rearrangement joins TRBV20-1 to TRBJ2-5, with D tentatively TRBD2 (7 bases). Germline CDR1 DFQATT, CDR2 SNEGSKA (reference sequence). The CDR3 is 12 residues long. V was trimmed by 3 bases and J by 5 bases, leaving 10 bases between them. CDR3 nucleotide sequence: TGCAGTGCTAGTAGGGGGGGGGAGACCCAGTACTTC. Residues: CSASRGGETQYF.

This clonotype was seen ten or more times. This chain uses TRBV20-1 with TRBJ1-5; TRBD1 might be the D (6 bases). The V end lost 1 base, the J end lost 5 bases, and 12 bases lay between the germline ends. The CDR3 is 14 amino acids. Germline-derived CDR1 and CDR2 are DFQATT and SNEGSKA (reference sequence). The CDR3 loop is CSARGRTVYQPQHF. CDR3 nucleotides: TGCAGTGCTAGAGGGAGGACAGTCTATCAGCCCCAGCATTTT.

The chain uses TRBV29-1 and TRBJ2-1; D unclear. CDR3 size: 16 residues. Germline lookup yields CDR1 SQVTM and CDR2 ANQGSEA. Trimming took 1 base from V and 0 from J, leaving 13 bases between them. The CDR3, as DNA: TGCAGCGTTGAAGGGGCAGGCCGCCGCTCCTACAATGAGCAGTTCTTC. It codes for CSVEGAGRRSYNEQFF.

With regard to this clonotype: A much larger clone lies one base from this, so it may be a read error. The chain links TRBV20-1 to TRBJ2-1, with D perhaps TRBD1 (6 bases). CDR3 length equals 15 residues. V lost 6 bases, J lost 2 bases, and 17 bases lay in between. CDR1 is DFQATT and CDR2 is SNEGSKA in the germline V gene (reference sequence). CDR3 sequence reads: CSADDKGVPYNEQFF. As DNA, the CDR3 is TGCAGTGCCGACGACAAGGGGGTCCCCTACAATGAGCAGTTCTTC.

This clonotype has at least ten counts. This rearrangement joins TRBV30 to TRBJ1-2; D remains ambiguous. This CDR3 contains 13 residues. Germline CDR1 and CDR2: GTSNPN and SVGIG (reference sequence). V was pared by 6 bases and J by 8 bases, with 19 bases between. CDR3 protein: CACDPQDVGGYTF. The DNA of the CDR3 is TGTGCCTGCGATCCCCAAGACGTGGGGGGCTACACCTTC.

This clonotype has a count of ten or more. The chain combines TRBV13 with TRBJ1-4; D call uncertain. CDR1 and CDR2 (germline): PRHDT, FYEKMQ (reference sequence). The V gene lost 1 base and the J gene lost 5 bases, with 8 bases spanning the gap. The CDR3 length is 14 residues. Written as DNA, the CDR3 is TGTGCCAGCAGCTTAGTTCGAGAAAATGAAAAACTGTTTTTT. This gives the protein CASSLVRENEKLFF. The full variable domain, in which reference TRBV13 and TRBJ1-4 provide the parts outside the CDR3, is AAGVIQSPRHLIKEKRETATLKCYPIPRHDTVYWYQQGPGQDPQFLISFYEKMQSDKGSIPDRFSAQQFSDYHSELNMSSLELGDSALYFCASSLVRENEKLFFGSGTQLSVL.

This clonotype was picked up a small number of times. The chain joins TRBV4-1 to TRBJ2-3; TRBD2 might be the D (6 bases). This CDR3 has 14 residues. Germline CDR1 and CDR2: MGHRA and YSYEKL. Trimming removed 6 bases from V and 1 base from J, with 11 bases in between. The CDR3 protein is CASRLVAGTDTQYF. The CDR3 nucleotides are TGCGCCAGCAGGTTGGTAGCGGGCACAGATACGCAGTATTTT.

The chain recombines TRBV5-1 with TRBJ2-5, with 12 positions matching TRBD2. V trimming: 0 bases; J trimming: 3 bases; junction bases outside the gene matches: 6. This CDR3 spans 17 amino acids. Per the germline V gene, CDR1 is SGHRS and CDR2 is YFSETQ. The CDR3 loop is CASSLGGRLAGEETQYF. CDR3 DNA sequence: TGCGCCAGCAGCTTGGGGGGAAGACTAGCGGGGGAAGAGACCCAGTACTTC.

The rearrangement links TRBV12-3 or TRBV12-4 to TRBJ1-2; 9 bases agree with TRBD1. The CDR3 consists of 12 residues. V gave up 10 bases and J gave up 6 bases; unmatched junction bases: 6. The CDR3 loop is CATRWTGDGYTF. CDR3 bases: TGTGCCACCAGATGGACAGGGGATGGCTACACCTTC.

V gene TRBV7-9 combines with J gene TRBJ1-5; D is uncertain. The CDR3 spans 12 residues. Germline assignment: CDR1 SEHNR and CDR2 FQNEAQ (reference sequence). Trimming took 3 bases from V and 8 from J, leaving 8 bases between them. The CDR3 is CASSLMWEPQHF. The CDR3, as DNA: TGTGCCAGCAGCTTGATGTGGGAGCCCCAGCATTTT.

The chain couples TRBV5-4 to TRBJ1-4, with D perhaps TRBD1 (5 bases). CDR3 length: 17 amino acids. CDR1 is SGHNT and CDR2 is YYREEE in the germline V gene (reference sequence). V shed 1 base and J shed 3 bases, with 16 bases lying between them. CDR3 residues: CASSLLWSGPSNEKLFF. The CDR3 coding sequence is TGTGCCAGCAGCTTGTTGTGGTCGGGGCCTTCTAATGAAAAACTGTTTTTT. Full variable domain (missing parts from reference TRBV5-4 and TRBJ1-4): ETGVTQSPTHLIKTRGQQVTLRCSSQSGHNTVSWYQQALGQGPQFIFQYYREEENGRGNFPPRFSGLQFPNYSSELNVNALELDDSALYLCASSLLWSGPSNEKLFFGSGTQLSVL.

This clonotype showed up many times. This sequence joins TRBV10-2 and TRBJ1-2, with a weak D call TRBD1 (5 bases). Deletions cut 3 bases from V and 2 bases from J, with 13 bases between. CDR3 size: 15 residues. Germline CDR1 is WSHSY and CDR2 is SAAADI. The CDR3 region is CASSDGPRGNYGYTF. The CDR3 DNA is TGCGCCAGCAGTGACGGGCCTAGGGGAAACTATGGCTACACCTTC.

This chain uses TRBV7-9 with TRBJ1-4; maybe TRBD1 (5 bases). Trimming left V 5 bases short and J 7 bases short, with 17 bases between. The CDR3 sequence is 15 residues long. The germline CDR1 and CDR2 sequences are SEHNR and FQNEAQ (reference sequence). The CDR3: CASSPPGGGGEKLFF. The CDR3 nucleotides are TGTGCCAGCAGCCCTCCTGGGGGGGGGGGTGAAAAACTGTTTTTT.

This clonotype was seen ten or more times. The V call is TRBV7-8, the J call TRBJ2-6, with a tentative D call TRBD1 (5 bases). CDR1 is SGHVS, CDR2 FQNEAQ, per germline. The ends were cut back, 5 bases at V and 3 bases at J, with 11 bases in the middle. CDR3 length equals 15 residues. The CDR3 bases are TGTGCCAGCAGCGCTAGGGGTTTTGGGGCCAACGTCCTGACTTTC. Its protein product is CASSARGFGANVLTF.

This clonotype has just a few counts. This chain connects TRBV4-1 to TRBJ2-1, with TRBD2 matching over 13 bases. The CDR3 runs 19 residues. Germline V gene data show CDR1 as MGHRA and CDR2 as YSYEKL. The V gene end was trimmed by 0 bases and the J gene end by 4 bases; junction bases not matched to a gene: 9. CDR3 region: CASSQDPAPGLAGYNEQFF. The CDR3 nucleotides read TGCGCCAGCAGCCAAGATCCAGCGCCGGGACTAGCGGGGTACAATGAGCAGTTCTTC.

V is TRBV5-1 and J is TRBJ2-7; no reliable D call. The CDR3 runs 16 residues. V was shortened by 3 bases and J by 5 bases, with 21 bases between the two germline ends. CDR1 is SGHRS and CDR2 is YFSETQ in the germline V gene. The CDR3, as DNA: TGCGCCAGCAGCTCCAAGGAAGGACCTAGGAGACACGAGCAGTACTTC. The encoded protein is CASSSKEGPRRHEQYF.